This section outlines one TCR beta chain sequence together with its context. Its antigen is unidentified. The treatment: around 19 received Ad26.COV2.S at low or high dose, single or two shots; a few received placebo; per-sample allocation not given. Sampling occurred on day 63 after the first vaccine or placebo injection. Only in-frame clones appear in the TCRdb table, and some are missing; sequencing was by immunoSEQ multiplex PCR. Counted here are roughly 420,000 clones, roughly 90% occurring once; the ten biggest clones make up approximately 4%. This entry is derived from a study of Ad26.COV2.S vaccination and SARS-CoV-2 variants. In the study overall: Sample donor was a member of the COV1001 Ad26.COV2.S trial arm.

Study-level results: For non-spike TCRs, breadth in vaccine recipients resembled that in placebo recipients.

The sequence was obtained from a person aged 18-60 years who received the Ad26.COV2.S COVID-19 vaccine or a placebo. Sequencing was performed on peripheral blood, taken in a trial of Ad26.COV2.S vaccine versus placebo.

The CDR3 DNA reads as TGTGCCAGCAGGGGGACAGGGAAGGATACGCAGTATTTT. This gives the protein CASRGTGKDTQYF. The V gene is TRBV28, the J gene TRBJ2-3; 9 bases align to TRBD1. In germline, CDR1 is MDHEN, CDR2 SYDVKM. Trimming at V came to 6 bases and at J to 6 bases, leaving 4 bases not matched to a gene. This CDR3 spans 13 amino acids.